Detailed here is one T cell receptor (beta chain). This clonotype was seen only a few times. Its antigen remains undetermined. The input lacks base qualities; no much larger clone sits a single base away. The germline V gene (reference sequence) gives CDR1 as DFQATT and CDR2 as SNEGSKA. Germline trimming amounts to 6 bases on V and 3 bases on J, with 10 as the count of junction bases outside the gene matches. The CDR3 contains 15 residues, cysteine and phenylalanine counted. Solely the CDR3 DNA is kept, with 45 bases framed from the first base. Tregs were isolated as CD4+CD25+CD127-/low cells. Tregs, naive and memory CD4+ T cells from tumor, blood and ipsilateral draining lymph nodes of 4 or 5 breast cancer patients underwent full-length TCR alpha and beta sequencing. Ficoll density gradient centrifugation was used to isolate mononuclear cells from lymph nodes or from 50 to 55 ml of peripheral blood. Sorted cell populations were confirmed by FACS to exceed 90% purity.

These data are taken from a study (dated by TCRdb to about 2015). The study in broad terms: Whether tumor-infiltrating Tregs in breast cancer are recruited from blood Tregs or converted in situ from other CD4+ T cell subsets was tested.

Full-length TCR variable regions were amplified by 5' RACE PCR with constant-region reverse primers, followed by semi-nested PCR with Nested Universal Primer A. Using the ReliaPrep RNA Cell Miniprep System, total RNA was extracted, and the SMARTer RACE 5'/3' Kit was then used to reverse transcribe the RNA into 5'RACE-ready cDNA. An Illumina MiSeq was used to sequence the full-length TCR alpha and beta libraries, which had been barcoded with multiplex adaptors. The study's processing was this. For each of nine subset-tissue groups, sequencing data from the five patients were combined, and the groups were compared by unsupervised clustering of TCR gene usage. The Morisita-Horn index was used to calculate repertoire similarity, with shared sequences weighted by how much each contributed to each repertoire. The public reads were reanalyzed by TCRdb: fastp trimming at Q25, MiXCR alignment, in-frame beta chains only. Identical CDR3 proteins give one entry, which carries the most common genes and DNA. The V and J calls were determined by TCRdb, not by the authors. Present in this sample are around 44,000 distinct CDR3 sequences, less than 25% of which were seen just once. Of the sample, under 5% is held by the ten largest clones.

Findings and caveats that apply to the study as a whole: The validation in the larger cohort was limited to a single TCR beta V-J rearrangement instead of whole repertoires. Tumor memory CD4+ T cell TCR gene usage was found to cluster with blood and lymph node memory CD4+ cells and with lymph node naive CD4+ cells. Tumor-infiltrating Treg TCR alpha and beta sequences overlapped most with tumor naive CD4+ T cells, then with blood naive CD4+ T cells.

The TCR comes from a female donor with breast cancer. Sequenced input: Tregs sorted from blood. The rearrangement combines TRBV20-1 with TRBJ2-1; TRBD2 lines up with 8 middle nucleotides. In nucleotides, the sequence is TGCAGTGCCCGGAACCGGGAGGGGCTCTACAATGAGCAGTTCTTC. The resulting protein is CSARNREGLYNEQFF.